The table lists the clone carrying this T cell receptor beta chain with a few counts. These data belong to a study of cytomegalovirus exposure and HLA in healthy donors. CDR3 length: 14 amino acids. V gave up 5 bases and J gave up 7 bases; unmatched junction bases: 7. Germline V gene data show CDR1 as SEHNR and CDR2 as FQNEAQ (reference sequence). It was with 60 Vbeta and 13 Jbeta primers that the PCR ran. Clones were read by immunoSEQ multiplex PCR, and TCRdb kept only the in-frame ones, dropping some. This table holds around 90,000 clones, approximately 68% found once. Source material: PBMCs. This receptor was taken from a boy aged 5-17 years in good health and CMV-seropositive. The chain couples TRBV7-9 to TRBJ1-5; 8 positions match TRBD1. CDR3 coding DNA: TGTGCCAGCAGCCCGAGGACAGGGCCCCAGCCCCAGCATTTT. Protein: CASSPRTGPQPQHF.